This is a list of T cell receptor beta chains from one sample in a study of OX40 agonist ivuxolimab in advanced cancers. The method was immunoSEQ multiplex PCR; TCRdb's version includes in-frame clones alone and lacks a portion of them. The data show roughly 66,000 clones, with 80% seen just once and 0.95% to 1.5% held by the top ten. The material was CD4+ or CD8+ T cells sorted from blood, obtained in a trial of the OX40 agonist ivuxolimab. The origin of the receptors is an adult with an advanced solid tumor such as melanoma, head and neck, liver or kidney cancer. The CDR3 runs from the conserved cysteine through the conserved F or W. Fields, in order: CDR3 protein, CDR3 DNA, D gene, clone size, J gene, V gene. A D gene is named only where the DNA matches it firmly. Some rows have no size entry. The others give once, few or many, or a class for an expanded clone.

cdr3_aa: CASSFKGPSYEQYF; cdr3_nt: TGTGCCAGCAGTTTTAAGGGTCCATCGTACGAGCAGTACTTC; d_call: .; clone_size: once; j_call: TRBJ2-7; v_call: TRBV27
cdr3_aa: CAWNRAALHYGYTF; cdr3_nt: TGTGCCTGGAACAGGGCCGCACTCCACTATGGCTACACCTTC; d_call: .; clone_size: medium-sized; j_call: TRBJ1-2; v_call: TRBV30
cdr3_aa: CASGGVNEKLFF; cdr3_nt: TGTGCTAGTGGGGGGGTTAATGAAAAACTGTTTTTT; d_call: .; clone_size: .; j_call: TRBJ1-4; v_call: TRBV12-5
cdr3_aa: CASSFSRATRNNEQFF; cdr3_nt: TGTGCCAGCAGTTTTAGTCGAGCGACGAGGAACAATGAGCAGTTCTTC; d_call: .; clone_size: .; j_call: TRBJ2-1; v_call: TRBV27
cdr3_aa: CASSPNFGQGGDQETQYF; cdr3_nt: TGTGCCAGTAGTCCAAACTTTGGGCAGGGAGGGGACCAAGAGACCCAGTACTTC; d_call: TRBD2; clone_size: .; j_call: TRBJ2-5; v_call: TRBV19
cdr3_aa: CASSPSRVETQYF; cdr3_nt: TGTGCCAGCAGCCCCAGTAGGGTAGAGACCCAGTACTTC; d_call: .; clone_size: few; j_call: TRBJ2-5; v_call: TRBV7-7
cdr3_aa: CASWGQGTNTEAFF; cdr3_nt: TGTGCCAGCTGGGGACAGGGGACGAACACTGAAGCTTTCTTT; d_call: TRBD1; clone_size: .; j_call: TRBJ1-1; v_call: TRBV6-5
cdr3_aa: CATSTTGRTGELFF; cdr3_nt: TGTGCCACCAGTACGACAGGGCGGACCGGGGAGCTGTTTTTT; d_call: TRBD1; clone_size: once; j_call: TRBJ2-2; v_call: TRBV15
cdr3_aa: CASSSNTGELFF; cdr3_nt: TGTGCCAGCAGCAGTAACACCGGGGAGCTGTTTTTT; d_call: .; clone_size: .; j_call: TRBJ2-2; v_call: TRBV6-6
cdr3_aa: CASSLAGPGSPLHF; cdr3_nt: TGTGCCAGCAGTTTAGCAGGTCCCGGATCACCCCTCCACTTT; d_call: .; clone_size: few; j_call: TRBJ1-6; v_call: TRBV27
cdr3_aa: CASSLVGTGGTEAFF; cdr3_nt: TGTGCCAGCAGCTTAGTGGGGACAGGGGGCACTGAAGCTTTCTTT; d_call: TRBD1; clone_size: few; j_call: TRBJ1-1; v_call: TRBV7-9
cdr3_aa: CASSGSGVVEQYF; cdr3_nt: TGCGCCAGCAGCGGGAGCGGGGTGGTCGAGCAGTACTTC; d_call: TRBD2; clone_size: .; j_call: TRBJ2-7; v_call: TRBV5-1
cdr3_aa: CASSAASGGGTDTQYF; cdr3_nt: TGTGCCAGCAGTGCGGCTAGCGGGGGGGGCACAGATACGCAGTATTTT; d_call: TRBD2; clone_size: .; j_call: TRBJ2-3; v_call: TRBV2
cdr3_aa: CATLYRERYSNQPQHF; cdr3_nt: TGTGCCACCTTGTACCGGGAACGCTATAGCAATCAGCCCCAGCATTTT; d_call: .; clone_size: .; j_call: TRBJ1-5; v_call: TRBV5-6
cdr3_aa: CASSLAPNQPQHF; cdr3_nt: TGCGCCAGCAGCTTGGCCCCAAATCAGCCCCAGCATTTT; d_call: .; clone_size: .; j_call: TRBJ1-5; v_call: TRBV5-1
cdr3_aa: CSVRTNEKLFF; cdr3_nt: TGCAGCGTTCGGACTAATGAAAAACTGTTTTTT; d_call: .; clone_size: once; j_call: TRBJ1-4; v_call: TRBV29-1
cdr3_aa: CASSLRVSYEQYF; cdr3_nt: TGTGCCAGCAGCTTAAGGGTTAGCTACGAGCAGTACTTC; d_call: .; clone_size: .; j_call: TRBJ2-7; v_call: TRBV7-2
cdr3_aa: CATSRDGTSTDTQYF; cdr3_nt: TGTGCCACCAGCAGAGATGGGACTAGCACAGATACGCAGTATTTT; d_call: .; clone_size: .; j_call: TRBJ2-3; v_call: TRBV15
cdr3_aa: CSVQSGEKLFF; cdr3_nt: TGCAGTGTTCAGAGCGGCGAAAAACTGTTTTTT; d_call: .; clone_size: .; j_call: TRBJ1-4; v_call: TRBV20-1
cdr3_aa: CASRTGGDTEAFF; cdr3_nt: TGTGCCAGCAGAACAGGGGGGGACACTGAAGCTTTCTTT; d_call: TRBD1; clone_size: .; j_call: TRBJ1-1; v_call: TRBV2
cdr3_aa: CASKSGGNTEAFF; cdr3_nt: TGTGCCAGCAAATCCGGGGGGAACACTGAAGCTTTCTTT; d_call: .; clone_size: .; j_call: TRBJ1-1; v_call: TRBV19
cdr3_aa: CASSLGTGVNTGGTQYF; cdr3_nt: TGTGCCAGCAGCTTAGGGACAGGGGTCAACACTGGCGGTACGCAGTATTTT; d_call: TRBD1; clone_size: once; j_call: TRBJ2-3; v_call: TRBV11-2
cdr3_aa: CATSNPTNTEAFF; cdr3_nt: TGTGCCACCAGCAACCCCACTAACACTGAAGCTTTCTTT; d_call: .; clone_size: few; j_call: TRBJ1-1; v_call: TRBV15
cdr3_aa: CASSLRGQPNEQYF; cdr3_nt: TGTGCCAGCAGCCTCAGAGGACAGCCCAACGAGCAGTACTTC; d_call: .; clone_size: .; j_call: TRBJ2-7; v_call: TRBV7-2
cdr3_aa: CASSSRDRGQTNEKLFF; cdr3_nt: TGTGCCAGCAGCTCTCGGGACAGGGGGCAGACTAATGAAAAACTGTTTTTT; d_call: TRBD1; clone_size: .; j_call: TRBJ1-4; v_call: TRBV7-8
cdr3_aa: CASRRGGSDTEAFF; cdr3_nt: TGTGCCAGCAGGAGAGGGGGCTCAGACACTGAAGCTTTCTTT; d_call: TRBD1; clone_size: once; j_call: TRBJ1-1; v_call: TRBV6-4
cdr3_aa: CASSPTPAGGNYGYTF; cdr3_nt: TGTGCCAGCAGCCCGACCCCAGCGGGGGGGAACTATGGCTACACCTTC; d_call: .; clone_size: .; j_call: TRBJ1-2; v_call: TRBV5-4
cdr3_aa: CASSLTLGTASGYTF; cdr3_nt: TGTGCCAGCAGTTTAACTCTCGGGACAGCCTCCGGCTACACCTTC; d_call: TRBD1; clone_size: .; j_call: TRBJ1-2; v_call: TRBV27
cdr3_aa: CASKTRDRSYGYTF; cdr3_nt: TGTGCCAGCAAGACACGGGACAGGAGCTATGGCTACACCTTC; d_call: TRBD1; clone_size: .; j_call: TRBJ1-2; v_call: TRBV5-6
cdr3_aa: CASSPTTDTQYF; cdr3_nt: TGTGCCAGCTCACCAACGACAGATACGCAGTATTTT; d_call: .; clone_size: .; j_call: TRBJ2-3; v_call: TRBV18
cdr3_aa: CASSPGKQETQYF; cdr3_nt: TGTGCCAGCAGCCCCGGGAAGCAAGAGACCCAGTACTTC; d_call: .; clone_size: .; j_call: TRBJ2-5; v_call: TRBV7-8
cdr3_aa: CAISRATSNTEAFF; cdr3_nt: TGTGCCATCAGTAGGGCGACAAGTAACACTGAAGCTTTCTTT; d_call: .; clone_size: .; j_call: TRBJ1-1; v_call: TRBV10-3
cdr3_aa: CASRKNKETQYF; cdr3_nt: TGTGCCAGCAGAAAGAATAAAGAGACCCAGTACTTC; d_call: .; clone_size: .; j_call: TRBJ2-5; v_call: TRBV5-4
cdr3_aa: CASSVLQGTSANYGYTF; cdr3_nt: TGTGCCAGCAGCGTCTTACAGGGAACGTCCGCTAACTATGGCTACACCTTC; d_call: .; clone_size: .; j_call: TRBJ1-2; v_call: TRBV9
cdr3_aa: CASNAGQGRIEQYF; cdr3_nt: TGTGCCAGCAACGCGGGACAGGGGCGTATCGAGCAGTACTTC; d_call: TRBD1; clone_size: .; j_call: TRBJ2-7; v_call: TRBV6-5
cdr3_aa: CAWSRGGGAVDTQYF; cdr3_nt: TGTGCCTGGAGTAGGGGCGGGGGGGCCGTAGATACGCAGTATTTT; d_call: TRBD2; clone_size: .; j_call: TRBJ2-3; v_call: TRBV30
cdr3_aa: CASSLRTGGETQYF; cdr3_nt: TGTGCCAGCAGTCTCCGGACAGGGGGGGAGACCCAGTACTTC; d_call: TRBD1; clone_size: .; j_call: TRBJ2-5; v_call: TRBV7-6
cdr3_aa: CASSRAVSTSGNTIYF; cdr3_nt: TGTGCCAGTAGTCGGGCCGTTTCCACCTCTGGAAACACCATATATTTT; d_call: .; clone_size: .; j_call: TRBJ1-3; v_call: TRBV19
cdr3_aa: CASSPRQGLGKETQYF; cdr3_nt: TGTGCCAGCTCGCCTCGACAGGGCCTCGGGAAAGAGACCCAGTACTTC; d_call: TRBD1; clone_size: .; j_call: TRBJ2-5; v_call: TRBV18
cdr3_aa: CASSVAPGRNTEAFF; cdr3_nt: TGTGCCAGCAGCGTAGCACCGGGAAGGAACACTGAAGCTTTCTTT; d_call: .; clone_size: once; j_call: TRBJ1-1; v_call: TRBV9
cdr3_aa: CASSLSGRPRQYF; cdr3_nt: TGTGCCAGCAGCTTAAGCGGCCGACCCAGGCAGTACTTC; d_call: .; clone_size: few; j_call: TRBJ2-7; v_call: TRBV7-9
cdr3_aa: CASSASGAPSYNEQFF; cdr3_nt: TGTGCCAGCTCAGCTAGCGGGGCCCCCTCCTACAATGAGCAGTTCTTC; d_call: TRBD2; clone_size: .; j_call: TRBJ2-1; v_call: TRBV18
cdr3_aa: CATSREQGMGETQYF; cdr3_nt: TGTGCCACCAGCAGAGAACAGGGAATGGGGGAGACCCAGTACTTC; d_call: .; clone_size: .; j_call: TRBJ2-5; v_call: TRBV15
cdr3_aa: CASSPELGRRKETQYF; cdr3_nt: TGTGCCAGCTCACCAGAGTTAGGCCGTCGTAAAGAGACCCAGTACTTC; d_call: .; clone_size: .; j_call: TRBJ2-5; v_call: TRBV18
cdr3_aa: CASSRGFEVSYEQYF; cdr3_nt: TGTGCCAGCTCCAGGGGGTTCGAAGTTTCATACGAGCAGTACTTC; d_call: TRBD1; clone_size: .; j_call: TRBJ2-7; v_call: TRBV27